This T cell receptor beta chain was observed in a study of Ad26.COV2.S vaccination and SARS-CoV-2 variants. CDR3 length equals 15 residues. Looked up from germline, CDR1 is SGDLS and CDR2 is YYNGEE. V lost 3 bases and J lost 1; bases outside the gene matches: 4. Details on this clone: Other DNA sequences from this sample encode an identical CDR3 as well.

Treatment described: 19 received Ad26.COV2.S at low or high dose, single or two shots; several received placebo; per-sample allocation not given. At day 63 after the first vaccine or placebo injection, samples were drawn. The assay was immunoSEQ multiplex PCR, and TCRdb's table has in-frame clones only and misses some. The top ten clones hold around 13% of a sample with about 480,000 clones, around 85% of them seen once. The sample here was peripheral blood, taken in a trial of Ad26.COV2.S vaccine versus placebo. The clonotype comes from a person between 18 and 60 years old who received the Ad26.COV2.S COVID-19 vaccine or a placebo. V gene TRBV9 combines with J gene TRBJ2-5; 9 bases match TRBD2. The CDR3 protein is CASSGSGRPQETQYF. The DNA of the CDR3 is TGTGCCAGCAGCGGGAGCGGGAGGCCCCAAGAGACCCAGTACTTC. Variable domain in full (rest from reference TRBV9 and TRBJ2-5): DSGVTQTPKHLITATGQRVTLRCSPRSGDLSVYWYQQSLDQGLQFLIQYYNGEERAKGNILERFSAQQFPDLHSELNLSSLELGDSALYFCASSGSGRPQETQYFGPGTRLLVL.